Listed here are 17 T cell receptor beta chains from one sample, sequenced in a study of regulatory T cells in long-lasting Graves disease. Arm-PCR with iRepertoire HTBI primers amplified the CDR3 regions for these TCR beta libraries. TCRdb re-called the multiplex PCR reads through MiXCR, storing one row per CDR3 protein. The table has 400,000 to 500,000 distinct CDR3 sequences, around 20% seen once; the top ten hold under 9%. The time point here: persistent/refractory GD, antithyroid drugs over 5 years with positive TRAb. Isolated PBMC RNA provided the starting material for the TCR library. Sample: peripheral blood mononuclear cells (PBMCs), taken when the disease was refractory, from a patient treated with antithyroid drugs. These receptors all come from a female donor with Graves disease.

This clonotype was picked up a small number of times. The rearrangement links TRBV13 to TRBJ2-2; D uncertain. The CDR3 is made up of 15 amino acids. V lost 6 bases, J lost 4 bases, and 15 bases lay in between. Looked up from germline, CDR1 is PRHDT and CDR2 is FYEKMQ (reference sequence). The CDR3 loop is CASRITPTATGELFF. The CDR3 DNA reads TGTGCCAGCAGAATTACCCCGACCGCCACCGGGGAGCTGTTTTTT.

This rearrangement joins TRBV19 to TRBJ2-5; TRBD2 aligns across 8 bases. The better agreement between TRBJ2-1 and the DNA end casts doubt on the J call. This CDR3 is 13 amino acids long. CDR1 is LNHDA and CDR2 is SQIVND in the germline V gene (reference sequence). The CDR3 bases are TGTGCCAGTAGCCAGCGGGGGCACAATGAGCAGTTCTTC. Residues: CASSQRGHNEQFF.

This clonotype has just a few counts. The J gene is TRBJ2-3, the V gene TRBV2; TRBD2 matches 7 bases. J gave up 3 bases and V 4 bases, and 7 bases lay outside the gene matches. The V gene's germline CDR1 is SNHLY and CDR2 FYNNEI. The CDR3 has 15 residues. Here the CDR3 DNA reads TGTGCCAGCAGTGTAAGAGGGAGGGAGACAGATACGCAGTATTTT. Protein sequence: CASSVRGRETDTQYF.

This sequence joins TRBV27 and TRBJ2-7; TRBD2 might be the D (7 bases). The CDR3 consists of 14 residues. V lost 5 bases and J lost 6, with 17 bases in between. Germline lookup yields CDR1 MNHEY and CDR2 SMNVEV (reference sequence). This CDR3 is CASSARGGPGEQYF. Written as DNA, the CDR3 is TGTGCCAGCAGTGCCAGGGGAGGGCCCGGCGAGCAGTACTTC.

This clonotype was detected only once. In DNA form, the CDR3 reads TGTGCCAGCCCAACGGCGGGCTGGTACCAAGAGACCCAGTACTTC. Its translation: CASPTAGWYQETQYF. The V gene is TRBV2, the J gene TRBJ2-5; perhaps TRBD2 as D (5 bases). Germline CDR1 reads SNHLY; CDR2 reads FYNNEI. V was clipped by 8 bases and J by 0 bases, with 16 bases between them. This CDR3 has 15 residues.

This chain connects TRBV2 to TRBJ1-2, with D unresolved. V lost 8 bases and J lost 7, with 14 bases in between. Germline V gene sequence: CDR1 SNHLY, CDR2 FYNNEI. This CDR3 spans 12 amino acids. CDR3 amino acids: CASLSSEIGYTF. The CDR3 DNA is TGTGCCAGCCTTTCATCAGAAATTGGCTACACCTTC.

This clonotype came up a few times. V gene TRBV19 combines with J gene TRBJ1-5; 7 bases are shared with TRBD1. CDR3 length: 16 residues. V was clipped by 7 bases and J by 0 bases; unmatched bases: 9. Germline-derived CDR1 and CDR2 are LNHDA and SQIVND (reference sequence). CDR3 DNA: TGTGCCAGTACCCCGGGACAGTTACATAGCAATCAGCCCCAGCATTTT. Translated: CASTPGQLHSNQPQHF.

This clonotype was detected only a few times. The chain recombines TRBV25-1 with TRBJ1-6; 11 positions match TRBD1. Germline V gene lookup returns CDR1 MGHDK and CDR2 SYGVNS. The ends lost 6 bases at V and 0 bases at J; junction bases unmatched: 7. This CDR3 is 18 amino acids long. The CDR3 here is CASRAGTGGSSYNSPLHF. Here the CDR3 DNA reads TGTGCCAGCAGGGCCGGGACAGGGGGGAGCTCCTATAATTCACCCCTCCACTTT.

This clonotype was found a few times. The genes are TRBV19 and TRBJ2-7; 12 bases align to TRBD1. The junction had 12 bases not matched to a gene; V was cut back by 8 bases and J by 7 bases. The germline CDR1 and CDR2 sequences are LNHDA and SQIVND (reference sequence). There are 15 residues in the CDR3. CDR3 in DNA: TGTGCCAGTCACGGAGGGGGACAGGGGGCGCGGGAGCAGTACTTC. It codes for CASHGGGQGAREQYF.

Note on this clonotype: Possible read error: a much larger clone is one base away. The V call is TRBV7-8, the J call TRBJ2-7, with 12 nucleotides matching TRBD1. The CDR3 contains 17 residues. Looked up from germline, CDR1 is SGHVS and CDR2 is FQNEAQ. With 5 bases clipped from V and 5 bases from J, the junction kept 13 bases outside the gene matches. This CDR3 is CASSPPWGQGAANEQYF. The CDR3 DNA sequence: TGTGCCAGCAGCCCCCCGTGGGGACAGGGGGCCGCCAACGAGCAGTACTTC.

This clonotype has at least ten counts. The chain has TRBV11-2 and TRBJ2-5; TRBD1 is a possible D gene (6 bases). The V end lost 2 bases, the J end lost 2 bases, and 21 bases lay between the germline ends. CDR1 and CDR2 (germline): SGHAT, FQNNGV. The CDR3 contains 18 residues. CDR3 in amino acids: CASSLKKVGARGQETQYF. The DNA for the CDR3 is TGTGCCAGCAGCTTAAAAAAGGTGGGGGCCCGTGGACAAGAGACCCAGTACTTC.

V is TRBV29-1 and J is TRBJ2-7, with 12 bases that match TRBD2. Losses at the gene ends were 7 bases for V and 3 bases for J; bases not matched to a gene: 7. Germline lookup yields CDR1 SQVTM and CDR2 ANQGSEA. CDR3 length: 14 residues. The CDR3 bases are TGCAGCGCCCTTGGACTAGCGGGGTACTACGAGCAGTACTTC. Translation: CSALGLAGYYEQYF.

This clonotype was found many times. This rearrangement joins TRBV28 to TRBJ1-1, with a tentative D call TRBD1 (5 bases). This CDR3 region has 15 residues. Per germline, CDR1 MDHEN and CDR2 SYDVKM. V was shortened by 6 bases and J by 0 bases, with 14 bases between the two germline ends. The CDR3 spells CASRPSGVLNTEAFF. CDR3 nucleotides: TGTGCCAGCAGACCCTCGGGGGTTCTGAACACTGAAGCTTTCTTT.

The CDR3 DNA is TGTGCCAGCAGTATGGACAGGGTAGGTGAAGCTTTCTTT. Its protein is CASSMDRVGEAFF. The J gene is TRBJ1-1, the V gene TRBV2; TRBD1 matches 8 bases. Trimming cost V 5 bases and J 7 bases; bases outside gene matches: 6. This CDR3 is 13 amino acids long. Germline CDR1 reads SNHLY; CDR2 reads FYNNEI.

J is TRBJ1-2 and V is TRBV29-1; D perhaps matches TRBD1 (6 bases). This CDR3 has 15 residues. From germline, CDR1 is SQVTM and CDR2 ANQGSEA. Trimming removed 4 bases from V and 0 bases from J, with 15 bases in between. CDR3 in amino acids: CSVGPRTATNYGYTF. CDR3 DNA: TGCAGCGTTGGTCCCAGGACAGCGACTAACTATGGCTACACCTTC. The full variable domain, rest sourced from reference TRBV29-1 and TRBJ1-2, is SAVISQKPSRDICQRGTSLTIQCQVDSQVTMMFWYRQQPGQSLTLIATANQGSEATYESGFVIDKFPISRPNLTFSTLTVSNMSPEDSSIYLCSVGPRTATNYGYTFGSGTRLTVV.

The chain combines TRBV7-9 with TRBJ2-7; 14 bases fit TRBD2. V dropped 0 bases and J dropped 2; count of bases not matched to a gene: 6. Germline CDR1 and CDR2: SEHNR and FQNEAQ (reference sequence). This CDR3 has 18 residues. CDR3 loop: CASSLAIPTSGRAYEQYF. The CDR3 DNA sequence: TGTGCCAGCAGCTTAGCGATACCGACTAGCGGGAGGGCCTACGAGCAGTACTTC.

The chain links TRBV15 to TRBJ1-2; D gene unclear. The V and J ends lost 1 base and 2 bases respectively, with 8 bases between them. This CDR3 region has 14 residues. CDR1 is LNHNV and CDR2 is YYDKDF in the germline V gene (reference sequence). The CDR3 sequence is CATSRVLRNYGYTF. In nucleotides, the CDR3 is TGTGCCACCAGCAGAGTACTGAGGAACTATGGCTACACCTTC.